This T cell receptor beta chain was recovered during a study of CD8 T cells in ankylosing spondylitis (dated by TCRdb to about 2017). At the level of the whole study: To find TCR variants linked to disease, the study profiled T cell receptor beta repertoires in ankylosing spondylitis patients and healthy donors. The full study cohort was made up of 20 to 25 ankylosing spondylitis patients and roughly 100 healthy donors. Peripheral blood was sampled, and synovial fluid was also collected from ankylosing spondylitis patients. Broad study findings and their caveats: In peripheral blood, the disease-linked clones were found at relatively low frequencies and had a CD8+ phenotype. Significant enrichment of the disease-linked clones was reported in matched synovial fluid samples from ankylosing spondylitis patients. Some motif variants had previously been reported in the synovial fluid and blood of reactive arthritis patients, which suggests shared mechanisms of disease initiation. Blood from ankylosing spondylitis patients appeared to be characterized by a TCR beta motif composed of several highly homologous amino acid variants.

V is cut back by 1 base and J by 4 bases, with 6 bases in the junction unmatched. Taken from cysteine to phenylalanine, the CDR3 has 16 residues. Just the 48-base CDR3 DNA is kept, in frame starting at base 1. CDR1 and CDR2 (SGHTA, FQGNSA) derive from the germline V gene. The sequencing machine was an Illumina HiSeq 2500. Quantitative 5'-RACE with molecular barcodes was the method used to prepare the TCR beta libraries. In the authors' own workflow: A new computational method based on a probabilistic model of VDJ rearrangement was used to identify disease-linked TCR variants. In-frame beta chains were kept once TCRdb had trimmed the public reads at Q25 with fastp and called clones with MiXCR. Rows are combined by CDR3 protein, so each entry shows the most common genes and DNA. The V and J calls reflect TCRdb's pipeline rather than the authors' work. The sample table shows some 270,000 distinct CDR3 sequences, and around 32% are seen once. About 4% of the sample is held by the ten biggest clonotypes.

This clonotype was found a few times. Its antigen remains undetermined. Base qualities are not recorded, but no much larger clone differs from it by a single base. The rearrangement combines TRBV7-2 with TRBJ2-3, and TRBD2 aligns with 9 junction nucleotides. The specimen was blood, either unsorted or a sorted T cell fraction (not recorded which). This receptor was identified in a male donor with ankylosing spondylitis or in good health (not recorded which). The DNA sequence is as follows: TGTGCCAGCAGCTTAGTGGGCGGGGGGGCCTCAGATACGCAGTATTTT. This encodes CASSLVGGGASDTQYF. With the rest looked up from the reference TRBV7-2 and TRBJ2-3 genes rather than sequenced, the full variable domain is GAGVSQSPSNKVTEKGKDVELRCDPISGHTALYWYRQSLGQGLEFLIYFQGNSAPDKSGLPSDRFSAERTGGSVSTLTIQRTQQEDSAVYLCASSLVGGGASDTQYFGPGTRLTVL.